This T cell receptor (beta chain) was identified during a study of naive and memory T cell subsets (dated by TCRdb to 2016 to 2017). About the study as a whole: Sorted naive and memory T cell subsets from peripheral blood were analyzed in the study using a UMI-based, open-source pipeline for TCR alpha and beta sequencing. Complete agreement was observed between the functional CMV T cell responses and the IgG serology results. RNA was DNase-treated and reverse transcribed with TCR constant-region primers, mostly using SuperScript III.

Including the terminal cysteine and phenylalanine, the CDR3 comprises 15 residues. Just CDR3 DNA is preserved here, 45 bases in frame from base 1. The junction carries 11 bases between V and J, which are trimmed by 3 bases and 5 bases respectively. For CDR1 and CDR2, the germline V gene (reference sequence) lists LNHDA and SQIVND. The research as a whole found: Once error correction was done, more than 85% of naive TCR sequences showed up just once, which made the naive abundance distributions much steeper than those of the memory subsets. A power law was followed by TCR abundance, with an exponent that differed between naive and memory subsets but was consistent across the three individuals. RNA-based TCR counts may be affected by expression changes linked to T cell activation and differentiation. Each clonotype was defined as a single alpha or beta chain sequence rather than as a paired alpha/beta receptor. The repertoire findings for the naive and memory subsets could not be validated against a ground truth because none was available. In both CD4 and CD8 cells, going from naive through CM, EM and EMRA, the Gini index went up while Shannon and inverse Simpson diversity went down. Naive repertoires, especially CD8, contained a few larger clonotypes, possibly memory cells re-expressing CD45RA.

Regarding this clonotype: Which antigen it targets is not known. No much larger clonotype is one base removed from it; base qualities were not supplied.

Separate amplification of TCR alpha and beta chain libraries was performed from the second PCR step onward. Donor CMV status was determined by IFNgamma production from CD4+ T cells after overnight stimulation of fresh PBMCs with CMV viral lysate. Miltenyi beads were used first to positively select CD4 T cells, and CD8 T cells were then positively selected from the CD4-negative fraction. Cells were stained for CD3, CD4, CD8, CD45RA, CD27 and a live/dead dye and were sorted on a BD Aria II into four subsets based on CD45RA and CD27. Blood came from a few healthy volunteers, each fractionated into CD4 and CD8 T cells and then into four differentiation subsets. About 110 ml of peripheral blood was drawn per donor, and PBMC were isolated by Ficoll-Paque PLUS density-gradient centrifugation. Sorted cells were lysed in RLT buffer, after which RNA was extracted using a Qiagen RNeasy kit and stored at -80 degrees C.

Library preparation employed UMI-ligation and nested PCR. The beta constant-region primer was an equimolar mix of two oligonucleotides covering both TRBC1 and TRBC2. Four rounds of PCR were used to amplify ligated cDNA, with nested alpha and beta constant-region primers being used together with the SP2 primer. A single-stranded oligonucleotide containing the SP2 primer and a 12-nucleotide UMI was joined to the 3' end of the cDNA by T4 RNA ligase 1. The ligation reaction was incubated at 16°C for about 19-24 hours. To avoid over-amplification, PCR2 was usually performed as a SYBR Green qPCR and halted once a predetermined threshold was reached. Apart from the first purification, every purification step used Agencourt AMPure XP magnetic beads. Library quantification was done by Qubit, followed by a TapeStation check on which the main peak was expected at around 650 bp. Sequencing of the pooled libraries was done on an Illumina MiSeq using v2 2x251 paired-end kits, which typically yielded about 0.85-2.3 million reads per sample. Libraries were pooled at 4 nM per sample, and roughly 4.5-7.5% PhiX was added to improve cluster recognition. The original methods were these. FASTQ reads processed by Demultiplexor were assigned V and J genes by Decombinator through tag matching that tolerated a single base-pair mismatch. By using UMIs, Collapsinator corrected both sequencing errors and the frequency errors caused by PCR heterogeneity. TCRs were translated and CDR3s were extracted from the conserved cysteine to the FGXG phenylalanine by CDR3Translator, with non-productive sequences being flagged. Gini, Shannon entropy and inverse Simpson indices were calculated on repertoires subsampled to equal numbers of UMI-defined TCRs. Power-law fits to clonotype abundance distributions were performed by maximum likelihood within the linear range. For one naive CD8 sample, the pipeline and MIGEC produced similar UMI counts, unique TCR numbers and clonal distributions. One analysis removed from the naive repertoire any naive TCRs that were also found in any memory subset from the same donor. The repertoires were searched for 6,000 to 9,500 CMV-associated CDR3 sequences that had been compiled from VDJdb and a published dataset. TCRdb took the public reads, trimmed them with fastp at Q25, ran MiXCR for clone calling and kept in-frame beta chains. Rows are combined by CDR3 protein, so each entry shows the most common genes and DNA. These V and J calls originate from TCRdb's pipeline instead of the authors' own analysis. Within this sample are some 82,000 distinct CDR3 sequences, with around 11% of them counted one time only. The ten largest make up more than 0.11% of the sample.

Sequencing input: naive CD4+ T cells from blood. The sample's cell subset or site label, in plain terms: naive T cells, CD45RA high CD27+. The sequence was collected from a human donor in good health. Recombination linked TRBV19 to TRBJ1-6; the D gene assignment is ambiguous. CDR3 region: CASSIKDGDNSPLHF. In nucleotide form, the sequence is TGTGCCAGTAGTATCAAAGACGGGGATAATTCACCCCTCCACTTT.